The rows below give T cell receptor beta chains drawn from one sample of a study of cytomegalovirus exposure and HLA in healthy donors. The assay was immunoSEQ multiplex PCR, and TCRdb's table has in-frame clones only and misses some. This sample has around 120,000 clones, with around 88% found just once. Sequenced: PBMCs. These receptors were collected from a man younger than 35 in good health and CMV-seronegative. Both conserved end residues are trimmed from each CDR3. Fields, in order: J gene, V gene, CDR3 protein.

>TRBJ1-1|TRBV11-2
ASSSNPGQGAF
>TRBJ2-7|TRBV6-5
ASSILAGTYEQY
>TRBJ1-1|TRBV11-2
ASSLDRETEAF
>TRBJ2-1|TRBV1
TSKIPGGLTYNEQF
>TRBJ2-7|TRBV19
ASSIGTNSYEQY
>TRBJ2-1|TRBV27
ASSDQDRANNEQF
>TRBJ1-3|TRBV19
ASSRQLSSNTIY
>TRBJ1-1|TRBV2
ASSAPDRVGYGSNTEAF
>TRBJ2-3|TRBV10-1
ASSELGGVADTQY
>TRBJ2-3|TRBV6-5
ASSLTAGFVTDTQY
>TRBJ1-5|TRBV5-6
ASSLSPGQGVFWGQPQH
>TRBJ2-5|TRBV5-1
ASSVTGDQETQY
>TRBJ2-6|TRBV5-4
ASSLVHGANVLT
>TRBJ2-1|TRBV7-8
ASSFRLAGGGSEQF
>TRBJ1-4|TRBV9
ASSLGTWASATNEKLF
>TRBJ1-5|TRBV28
ASSFSGRGYSNQPQH
>TRBJ1-1|TRBV19
ASSTTQNTEAF
>TRBJ2-1|TRBV11-3
ASSPKRELVDEQF
>TRBJ1-1|TRBV30
AGRDRGRMNTEAF
>TRBJ1-3|TRBV11-2
ASSYRQGNTIY
>TRBJ2-3|TRBV4-1
ASSQVSTRGTDTQY
>TRBJ1-1|TRBV5-1
ASSFPDSDTITEAF